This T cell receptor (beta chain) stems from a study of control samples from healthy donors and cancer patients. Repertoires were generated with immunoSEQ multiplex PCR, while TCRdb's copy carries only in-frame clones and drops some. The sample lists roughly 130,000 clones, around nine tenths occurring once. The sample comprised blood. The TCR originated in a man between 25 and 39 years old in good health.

In nucleotides, the CDR3 is TGTGCCAGCAGTGAACAGGGGGCGTATCAGCCCCAGCATTTT. Translation: CASSEQGAYQPQHF. V and J are TRBV6-1 and TRBJ1-5, with 8 bases identical to TRBD1. Germline CDR1 is MNHNS and CDR2 is SASEGT. There are 14 residues in the CDR3. V gave up 2 bases and J gave up 5 bases; unmatched junction bases: 2.